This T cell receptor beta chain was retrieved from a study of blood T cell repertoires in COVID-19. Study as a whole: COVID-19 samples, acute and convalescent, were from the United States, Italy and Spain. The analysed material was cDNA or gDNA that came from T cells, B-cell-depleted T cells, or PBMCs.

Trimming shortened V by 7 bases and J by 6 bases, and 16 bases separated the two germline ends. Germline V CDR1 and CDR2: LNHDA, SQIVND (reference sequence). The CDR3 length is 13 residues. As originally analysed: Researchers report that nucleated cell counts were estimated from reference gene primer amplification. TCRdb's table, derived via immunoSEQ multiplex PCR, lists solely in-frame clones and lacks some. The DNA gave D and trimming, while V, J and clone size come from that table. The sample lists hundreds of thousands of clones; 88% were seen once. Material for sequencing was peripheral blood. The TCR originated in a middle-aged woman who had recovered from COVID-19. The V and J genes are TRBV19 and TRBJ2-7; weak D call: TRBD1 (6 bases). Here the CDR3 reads CASTGAGVREQYF. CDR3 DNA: TGTGCCAGTACTGGGGCAGGGGTTCGCGAGCAGTACTTC.